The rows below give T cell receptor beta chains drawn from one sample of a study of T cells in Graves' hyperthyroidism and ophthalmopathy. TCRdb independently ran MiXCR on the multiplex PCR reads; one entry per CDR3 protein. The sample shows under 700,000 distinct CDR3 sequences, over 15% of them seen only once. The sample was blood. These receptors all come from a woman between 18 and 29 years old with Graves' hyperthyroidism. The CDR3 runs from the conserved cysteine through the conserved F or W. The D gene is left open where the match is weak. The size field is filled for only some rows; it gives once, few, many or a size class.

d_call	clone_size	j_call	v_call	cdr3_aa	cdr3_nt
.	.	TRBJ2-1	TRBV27	CASSLQGRGYNEQFF	TGTGCCAGCAGTTTACAGGGTCGAGGTTACAATGAGCAGTTCTTC
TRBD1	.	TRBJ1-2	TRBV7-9	CASSWDRGGYTF	TGTGCCAGCAGCTGGGACAGGGGAGGCTACACCTTC
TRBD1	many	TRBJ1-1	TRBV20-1	CSARQGAYTEAFF	TGCAGTGCTCGACAGGGGGCCTACACTGAAGCTTTCTTT
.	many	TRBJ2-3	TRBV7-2	CASSTPTDTQYF	TGTGCCAGCAGCACCCCCACAGATACGCAGTATTTT
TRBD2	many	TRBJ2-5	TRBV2	CASASELAGGETQYF	TGTGCCAGCGCCTCGGAACTAGCGGGGGGAGAGACCCAGTACTTC
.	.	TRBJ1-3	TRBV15	CATSRRARGGNTIYF	TGTGCCACCAGCAGAAGGGCCAGGGGTGGAAACACCATATATTTT
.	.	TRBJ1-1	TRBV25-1	CASSEFDSEAFF	TGTGCCAGCAGTGAGTTTGATTCTGAAGCTTTCTTT
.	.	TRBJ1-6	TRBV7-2	CASSTHRDSPLHF	TGTGCCAGCAGCACCCACAGGGATTCACCCCTCCACTTT
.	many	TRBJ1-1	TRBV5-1	CASSLDGRGSNTEAFF	TGCGCCAGCAGCTTGGATGGCAGGGGCTCGAACACTGAAGCTTTCTTT
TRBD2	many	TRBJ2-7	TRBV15	CATRSSGRYEQYF	TGTGCCACCAGATCTAGCGGGAGATACGAGCAGTACTTC
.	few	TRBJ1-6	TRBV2	CASIKQGASSSPLHF	TGTGCCAGCATCAAACAAGGGGCCTCCAGTTCACCCCTCCACTTT
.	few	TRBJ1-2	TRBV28	CASTPGPNYGYTF	TGTGCCAGCACACCCGGGCCTAACTATGGCTACACCTTC
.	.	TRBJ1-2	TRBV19	CASSNDRWDYGYTF	TGTGCCAGTAGTAACGACAGGTGGGACTATGGCTACACCTTC
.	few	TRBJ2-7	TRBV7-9	CASSDSVSGSHEQYF	TGTGCCAGCAGTGACTCTGTTTCCGGGAGCCACGAGCAGTACTTC
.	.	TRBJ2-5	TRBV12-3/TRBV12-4	CASSFSGSQYF	TGTGCCAGCAGTTTCTCGGGAAGCCAGTACTTC
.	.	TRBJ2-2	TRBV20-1	CSAPTGTGELFF	TGCAGTGCTCCAACAGGGACCGGGGAGCTGTTTTTT
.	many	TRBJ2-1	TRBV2	CASSGLKGYGEQFF	TGTGCCAGCAGTGGGCTAAAGGGTTACGGTGAGCAGTTCTTC
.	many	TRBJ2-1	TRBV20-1	CSARDEKQGIREQFF	TGCAGTGCTAGAGATGAGAAACAGGGTATAAGGGAGCAGTTCTTC
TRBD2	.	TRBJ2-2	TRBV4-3	CASSRTSGGANTGELFF	TGCGCCAGCAGTCGGACTAGCGGGGGCGCGAACACCGGGGAGCTGTTTTTT
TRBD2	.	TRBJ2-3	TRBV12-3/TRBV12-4	CASSRTPLAGPDTQYF	TGTGCCAGCAGTCGCACCCCTCTAGCGGGGCCAGATACGCAGTATTTT
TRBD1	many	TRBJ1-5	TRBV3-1	CASSQSMKPEQGARNQPQHF	TGTGCCAGCAGCCAATCGATGAAACCGGAACAGGGGGCTCGCAATCAGCCCCAGCATTTT
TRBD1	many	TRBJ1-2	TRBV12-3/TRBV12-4	CASSSEQGAHYGYTF	TGTGCCAGCAGCTCAGAACAGGGGGCGCATTATGGCTACACCTTC
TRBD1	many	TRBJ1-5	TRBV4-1	CASSPRDRGQDQPQHF	TGCGCCAGCAGCCCTCGGGACAGGGGGCAGGATCAGCCCCAGCATTTT
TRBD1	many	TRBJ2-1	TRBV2	CASTGQGAEQFF	TGTGCCAGCACCGGACAGGGCGCTGAGCAGTTCTTC
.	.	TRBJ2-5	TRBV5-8	CASRTTSGWQEAQYF	TGTGCCAGCAGAACGACCTCGGGTTGGCAAGAGGCCCAGTACTTC
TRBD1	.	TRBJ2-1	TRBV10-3	CASHRDRAYNEQFF	TGTGCCTCACACCGGGACAGGGCTTACAATGAGCAGTTCTTC
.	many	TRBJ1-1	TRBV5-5	CASSERPGHSMWTEAFF	TGTGCCAGCAGCGAACGACCGGGACACTCCATGTGGACTGAAGCTTTCTTT
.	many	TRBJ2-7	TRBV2	CASNRIGQSYEQYF	TGTGCCAGCAACCGCATCGGACAGTCCTACGAGCAGTACTTC
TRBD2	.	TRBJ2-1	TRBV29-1	CSAWTSGGAYEQFF	TGCAGCGCGTGGACTAGCGGGGGGGCATATGAGCAGTTCTTC
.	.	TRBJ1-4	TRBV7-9	CASSPKTETTNEKLFF	TGTGCCAGCAGCCCTAAGACAGAAACAACTAATGAAAAACTGTTTTTT
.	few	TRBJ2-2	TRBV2	CASSVGHFNTGELFF	TGTGCCAGCAGTGTGGGACACTTTAACACCGGGGAGCTGTTTTTT
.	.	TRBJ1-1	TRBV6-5	CASSFSGSQVFF	TGTGCCAGCAGTTTCTCCGGGTCTCAAGTTTTCTTT
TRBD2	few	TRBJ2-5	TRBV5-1	CASSLERAAGVQETQYF	TGCGCCAGCAGCTTGGAAAGGGCGGCGGGGGTCCAAGAGACCCAGTACTTC
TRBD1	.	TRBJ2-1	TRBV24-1	CATSDLGRKGANEQFF	TGTGCCACCAGTGATTTGGGTCGTAAGGGGGCCAATGAGCAGTTCTTC
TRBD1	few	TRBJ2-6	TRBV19	CASSMRTGPSSGANVLTF	TGTGCCAGTAGTATGAGGACAGGCCCGTCCTCTGGGGCCAACGTCCTGACTTTC
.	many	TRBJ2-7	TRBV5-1	CASSDIFYEQYF	TGCGCCAGCTCAGACATTTTCTACGAGCAGTACTTC
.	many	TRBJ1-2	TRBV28	CASSFVQTNYGYTF	TGTGCCAGCAGTTTCGTACAAACGAACTATGGCTACACCTTC
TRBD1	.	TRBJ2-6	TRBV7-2	CASSTGVGANVLTF	TGTGCCAGCAGCACAGGGGTTGGGGCCAACGTCCTGACTTTC
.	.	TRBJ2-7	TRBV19	CASSIDLHEQYF	TGTGCCAGTAGTATAGATCTCCACGAGCAGTACTTC
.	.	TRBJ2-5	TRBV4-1	CASSQDSYQETQYF	TGCGCCAGCAGCCAAGACAGTTACCAAGAGACCCAGTACTTC
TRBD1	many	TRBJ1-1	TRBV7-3	CASSHGTGGKNTEAFF	TGTGCCAGCAGCCACGGGACAGGGGGAAAAAACACTGAAGCTTTCTTT
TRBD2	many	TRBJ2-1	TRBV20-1	CSAIIAGGRLVIDEQFF	TGCAGTGCTATAATAGCGGGAGGGCGTTTAGTAATCGATGAGCAGTTCTTC
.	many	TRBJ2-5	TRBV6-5	CASSYRDVRTTQYF	TGTGCCAGCAGTTACCGGGACGTCCGGACGACCCAGTACTTC
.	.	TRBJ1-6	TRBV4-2	CASSQDGTANNSPLHF	TGTGCCAGCAGCCAAGATGGAACAGCTAATAATTCACCCCTCCACTTT
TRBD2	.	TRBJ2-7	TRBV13	CASSISGLNFYELYF	TGTGCCAGCAGTATTAGCGGGCTGAATTTCTACGAGCTGTACTTC
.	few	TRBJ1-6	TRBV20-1	CSAFTSLNSPLHF	TGCAGTGCTTTTACTTCACTTAATTCACCCCTCCACTTT
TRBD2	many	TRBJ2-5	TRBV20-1	CSAKGLAGESETQYF	TGCAGTGCCAAGGGACTAGCGGGAGAGTCTGAGACCCAGTACTTC
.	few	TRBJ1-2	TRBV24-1	CATSDRDHWHGYTF	TGTGCCACCAGTGATCGGGACCATTGGCATGGCTACACCTTC
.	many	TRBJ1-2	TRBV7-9	CASRSEVYGYTF	TGTGCCAGCAGGTCCGAGGTTTATGGCTACACCTTC
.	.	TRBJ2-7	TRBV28	CAHLGVGRYEQYF	TGTGCCCACTTGGGCGTCGGGCGCTACGAGCAGTACTTC
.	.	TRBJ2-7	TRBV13	CASSLGTGPSSYEQYF	TGTGCCAGCAGCTTAGGTACGGGCCCGAGCTCCTACGAGCAGTACTTC